This T cell receptor (beta chain) was observed in a study of vaccination and CD4 T cells after COVID-19. Sequenced with the Oncomine TCR Beta short-read assay was DNA taken from cultured CD4+ T cells. TCRdb re-called the PCR reads through MiXCR, storing one row per CDR3 protein. The sample contains roughly 4,800 distinct CDR3 sequences, approximately 20% of which appear only once. Of note for this clonotype: The antigen is not known.

CDR3 length: 18 amino acids. Losses at the gene ends were 6 bases for V and 0 bases for J; bases not matched to a gene: 13. Noted treatment: roughly 10-day PBMC culture with coronavirus spike peptide pools or control peptides (ViraFEST assay). ViraFEST expanded antigen-specific T cells with peptide pools, then sequenced TCRs. Replacement of half the medium with fresh IL-2 medium took place on days 3 and 7. The receptor's source is a human donor who had recovered from COVID-19. Input material: CD4+ T cells from blood, cultured in vitro. The rearrangement uses TRBV12-3 or TRBV12-4 and TRBJ1-5, with 8 bases lining up with TRBD1. CDR3 sequence (DNA): TGTGCCAGCAGCGCGACAGGGGCCCAACCATATAGCAATCAGCCCCAGCATTTT. Translated, it gives CASSATGAQPYSNQPQHF.